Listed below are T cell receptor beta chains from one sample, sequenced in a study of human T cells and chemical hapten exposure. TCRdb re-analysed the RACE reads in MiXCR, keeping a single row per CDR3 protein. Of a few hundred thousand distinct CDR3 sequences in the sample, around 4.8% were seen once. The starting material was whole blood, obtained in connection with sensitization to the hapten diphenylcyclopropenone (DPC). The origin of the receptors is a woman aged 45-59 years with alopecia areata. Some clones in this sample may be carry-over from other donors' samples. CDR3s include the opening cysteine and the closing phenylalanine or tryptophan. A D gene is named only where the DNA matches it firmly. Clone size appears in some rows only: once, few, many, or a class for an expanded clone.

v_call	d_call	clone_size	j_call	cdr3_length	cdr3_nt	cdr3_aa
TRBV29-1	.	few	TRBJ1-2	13	TGCAGCGTTGAAGAGAGGGTACGCTATGGCTACACCTTC	CSVEERVRYGYTF
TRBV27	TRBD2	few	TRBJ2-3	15	TGTGCCAGCAGTTTGGTACTAGCGGGGGGAGAGGCGCAGTATTTT	CASSLVLAGGEAQYF
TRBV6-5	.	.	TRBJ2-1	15	TGTGCCAGCAGGGCCGGACTGCCCGCGGGCAATGAGCAGTTCTTC	CASRAGLPAGNEQFF
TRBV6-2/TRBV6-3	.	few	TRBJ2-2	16	TGTGCCAGCAGTTATTCTTTTGGGGCTCTCCCCGGGGAGCTGTTTTTT	CASSYSFGALPGELFF
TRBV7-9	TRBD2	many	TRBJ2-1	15	TGTGCCAGCAGCAAGGAGCTAGCGGGGGACCATGAGCAGTTCTTC	CASSKELAGDHEQFF
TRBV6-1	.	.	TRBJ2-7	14	TGTGCCAGCAGTGAAGGGGGCACAGATTACGAGCAGTACTTC	CASSEGGTDYEQYF
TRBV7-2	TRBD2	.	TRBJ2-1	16	TGTGCCAGCAGCTTAGAGGTCGGGGGGGCCTACAATGAGCAGTTCTTC	CASSLEVGGAYNEQFF
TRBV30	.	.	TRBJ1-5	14	TGTGCCTGGAGCAAACGGGTTTCGAATCAGCCCCAGCATTTT	CAWSKRVSNQPQHF
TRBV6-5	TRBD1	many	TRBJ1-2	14	TGTGCCAGCAGTTACTCGGACAGGGGCGCGGGCTACACCTTC	CASSYSDRGAGYTF
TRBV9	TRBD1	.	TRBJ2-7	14	TGTGCCAGCAGCACCGGACAGGGATCGGGCGAGCAGTACTTC	CASSTGQGSGEQYF
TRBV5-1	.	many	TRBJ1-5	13	TGCGCCAGCAGCTTGGGTATAGATCAGCCCCAGCATTTT	CASSLGIDQPQHF
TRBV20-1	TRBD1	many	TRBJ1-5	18	TGCAGTGCTAGAGCCCCTCTGGGACAGGGTGAAAGGGATCAGCCCCAGCATTTT	CSARAPLGQGERDQPQHF
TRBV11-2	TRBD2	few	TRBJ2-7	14	TGTGCCAGCAGCTTCGGACTAGGCACCTACGAGCAGTACTTC	CASSFGLGTYEQYF
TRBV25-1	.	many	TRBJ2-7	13	TGTGCCAGCAGTGAACACACCTCCTACGAGCAGTACTTC	CASSEHTSYEQYF
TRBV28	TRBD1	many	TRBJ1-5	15	TGTGCCAGCAGTTTAAAGGGGGCGAGCAATCAGCCCCAGCATTTT	CASSLKGASNQPQHF
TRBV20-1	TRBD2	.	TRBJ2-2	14	TGCAGTGCAGCGGCGGGGGGCTTCGACGGGGAGCTGTTTTTT	CSAAAGGFDGELFF
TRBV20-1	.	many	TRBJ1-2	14	TGCAGTGCTACCCCCGGGACAAAACTCTATGGCTACACCTTC	CSATPGTKLYGYTF
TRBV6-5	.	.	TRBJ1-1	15	TGTGCCAGCAGTTACTCGGGCAGCCTGAACACTGAAGCTTTCTTT	CASSYSGSLNTEAFF
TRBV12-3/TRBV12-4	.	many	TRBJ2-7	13	TGTGCCAGCAGTTTCGGGACACTTTACGAGCAGTACTTC	CASSFGTLYEQYF
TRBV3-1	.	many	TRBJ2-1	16	TGTGCCAGCAGCCCCTTAGCCACGAGGGGCTACAATGAGCAGTTCTTC	CASSPLATRGYNEQFF
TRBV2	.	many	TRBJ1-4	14	TGTGCCAGCACAGATTGGCAGGACCATGAAAAACTGTTTTTT	CASTDWQDHEKLFF
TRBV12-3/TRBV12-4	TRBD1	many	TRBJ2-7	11	TGTGCCAGCAGCCGTGACAGGGTGGTGTACTTC	CASSRDRVVYF